This T cell receptor beta chain comes out of a study of T cell changes during pregnancy in multiple sclerosis (dated by TCRdb to between 2018 and 2021). Regarding the complete study: In women with multiple sclerosis, the researchers looked at how the T cell repertoire shifted as pregnancy progressed.

Regarding this clone: Its antigen has not been determined. Base qualities are not recorded, but no much larger clone differs from it by a single base.

Its CDR3 holds 15 amino acids, cysteine through phenylalanine. Of the read, only the CDR3 DNA is kept; its 45 bases are in frame from base 1. As encoded in the germline V gene, CDR1 is SGHAT while CDR2 is FQNNGV. V is reduced by 4 bases and J by 13 bases, leaving a spacing of 23 bases between them. The library was generated by the immunoSEQ multiplex PCR assay. TCRdb's version of the immuneACCESS table is confined to in-frame rearrangements and falls short of the full clone set. An unresolved V gene accounts for under half of the shortfall where checked; the remainder is of unknown origin. The sample table holds about 49,000 clones, of which roughly 89% were seen once. Under 6.5% of the sample comes from the top ten.

The rearranged chain carries TRBV11-2 and TRBJ2-1; perhaps TRBD2 is the D gene, with 5 bases matching. The TCR was taken from a female donor in good health, enrolled as a control in a pregnancy study. Source: peripheral blood, taken after pregnancy. The DNA reads TGTGCCAGCAGCTCTCCGGGGATGCTAAACGCGGCCCAGTTCTTC. This encodes CASSSPGMLNAAQFF. Outside the CDR3, residues come from the reference TRBV11-2 and TRBJ2-1 proteins, so the full variable domain is: EAGVAQSPRYKIIEKRQSVAFWCNPISGHATLYWYQQILGQGPKLLIQFQNNGVVDDSQLPKDRFSAERLKGVDSTLKIQPAKLEDSAVYLCASSSPGMLNAAQFFGPGTRLTVL.